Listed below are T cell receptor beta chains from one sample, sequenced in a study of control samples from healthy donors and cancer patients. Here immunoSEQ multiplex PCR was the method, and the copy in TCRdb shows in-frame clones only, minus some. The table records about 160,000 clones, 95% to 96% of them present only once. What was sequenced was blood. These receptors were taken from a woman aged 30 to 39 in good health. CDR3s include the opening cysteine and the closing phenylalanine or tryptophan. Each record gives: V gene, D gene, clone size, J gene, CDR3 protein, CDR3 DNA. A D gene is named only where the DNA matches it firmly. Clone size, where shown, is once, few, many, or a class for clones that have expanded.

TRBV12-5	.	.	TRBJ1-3	CASGPRDNTIYF	TGTGCTAGTGGTCCGCGGGATAACACCATATATTTT
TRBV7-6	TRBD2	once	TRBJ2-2	CASSAGLAGASTGELFF	TGTGCCAGCAGCGCCGGACTAGCGGGGGCCAGCACCGGGGAGCTGTTTTTT
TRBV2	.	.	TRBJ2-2	CASSNRENTGELFF	TGTGCCAGCAGTAACAGGGAGAACACCGGGGAGCTGTTTTTT
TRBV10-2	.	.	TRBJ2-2	CASSDGLTGELFF	TGCGCCAGCAGTGACGGACTCACCGGGGAGCTGTTTTTT
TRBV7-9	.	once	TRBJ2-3	CASSLAGHTDTQYF	TGTGCCAGCAGCTTAGCGGGGCACACAGATACGCAGTATTTT
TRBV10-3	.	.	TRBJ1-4	CAISEGEGLFF	TGTGCCATCAGTGAAGGGGAGGGACTGTTTTTT
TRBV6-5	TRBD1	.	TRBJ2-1	CASSYDRVWANEQFF	TGTGCCAGCAGTTACGACAGGGTTTGGGCTAATGAGCAGTTCTTC
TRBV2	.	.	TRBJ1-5	CASCVGNNQPQHF	TGTGCCAGCTGTGTAGGAAACAATCAGCCCCAGCATTTT
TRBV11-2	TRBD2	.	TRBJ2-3	CASSSNPGGRVTQYF	TGTGCCAGCAGCTCTAACCCCGGGGGGAGGGTTACGCAGTATTTT
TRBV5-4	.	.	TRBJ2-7	CASSFEGQRYEQYF	TGTGCCAGCAGCTTTGAGGGACAACGATACGAGCAGTACTTC
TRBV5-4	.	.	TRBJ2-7	CASSSVQGHEQYF	TGTGCCAGCAGCTCCGTACAAGGCCACGAGCAGTACTTC
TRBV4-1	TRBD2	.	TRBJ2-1	CASSQGVRLAPYNEQFF	TGCGCCAGCAGCCAAGGGGTAAGACTAGCGCCCTACAATGAGCAGTTCTTC
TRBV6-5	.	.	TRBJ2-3	CASKEGGETDTQYF	TGTGCCAGCAAGGAGGGGGGAGAGACGGATACGCAGTATTTT
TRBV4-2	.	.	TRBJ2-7	CASSRGDRAYEQYF	TGTGCCAGCAGCCGAGGGGACCGGGCATACGAGCAGTACTTC
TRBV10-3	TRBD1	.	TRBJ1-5	CAISERRQGQGRNQPQHF	TGTGCCATCAGTGAGAGGAGACAGGGCCAGGGTCGCAATCAGCCCCAGCATTTT
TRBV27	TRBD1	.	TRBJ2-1	CASSLSRDRGALGHVDEQFF	TGTGCCAGCAGTTTATCGCGGGACAGGGGGGCGCTCGGGCATGTCGATGAGCAGTTCTTC
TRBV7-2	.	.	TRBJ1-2	CASSLGSLEFVTF	TGTGCCAGCAGCTTAGGATCTCTCGAGTTTGTAACCTTC
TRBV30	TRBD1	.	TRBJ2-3	CAWSGGVTDTQYF	TGTGCCTGGTCAGGGGGCGTAACAGATACGCAGTATTTT
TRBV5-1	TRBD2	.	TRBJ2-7	CASSPLAGSTYEQYF	TGCGCCAGCAGCCCACTAGCGGGGTCTACCTACGAGCAGTACTTC
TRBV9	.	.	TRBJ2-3	CASSAVGGGGTDTQYF	TGTGCCAGCAGCGCAGTAGGGGGAGGGGGCACAGATACGCAGTATTTT
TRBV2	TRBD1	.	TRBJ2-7	CASSEGTGKYEQYF	TGTGCCAGCAGTGAGGGGACAGGGAAATACGAGCAGTACTTC
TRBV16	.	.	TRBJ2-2	CASSQSGPKTGELFF	TGTGCCAGCAGCCAATCCGGGCCAAAGACCGGGGAGCTGTTTTTT
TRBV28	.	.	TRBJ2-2	CASSLSAGELFF	TGTGCCAGCAGTTTATCGGCCGGGGAGCTGTTTTTT
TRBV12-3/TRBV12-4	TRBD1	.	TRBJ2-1	CASSGQGTREQFF	TGTGCCAGCAGCGGACAGGGTACACGTGAGCAGTTCTTC
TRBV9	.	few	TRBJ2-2	CASSAGTTNTGELFF	TGTGCCAGCAGCGCCGGGACAACGAACACCGGGGAGCTGTTTTTT
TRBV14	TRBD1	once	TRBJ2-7	CASSRQTGGYEQYF	TGTGCCAGCAGCCGCCAGACAGGGGGCTACGAGCAGTACTTC
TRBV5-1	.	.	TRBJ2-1	CASSLTPGNEQFF	TGCGCCAGCAGCTTAACCCCAGGGAATGAGCAGTTCTTC
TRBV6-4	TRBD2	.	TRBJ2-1	CASSVSGTSGSSYNEQFF	TGTGCCAGCAGTGTATCCGGGACTAGCGGGTCCTCCTACAATGAGCAGTTCTTC
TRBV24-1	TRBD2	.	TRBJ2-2	CATSDPSSMVGGRTGELFF	TGTGCCACCAGTGATCCATCCTCGATGGTGGGAGGGCGTACCGGGGAGCTGTTTTTT
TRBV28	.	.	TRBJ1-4	CASSVGGMGNGVNEKLFF	TGTGCCAGCAGCGTCGGGGGAATGGGGAATGGGGTCAATGAAAAACTGTTTTTT
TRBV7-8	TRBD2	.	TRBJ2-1	CASSLAGAQYSWEQFF	TGTGCCAGCAGCCTAGCGGGGGCACAATATTCTTGGGAGCAGTTCTTC
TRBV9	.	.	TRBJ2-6	CASSVAAGANVLTF	TGTGCCAGCAGCGTAGCGGCTGGGGCCAACGTCCTGACTTTC
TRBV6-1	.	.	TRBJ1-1	CASSEAYRGVPFF	TGTGCCAGCAGTGAAGCGTACCGTGGGGTGCCTTTCTTT
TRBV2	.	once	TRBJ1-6	CASRVGELAPLHF	TGTGCCAGCAGGGTGGGAGAACTCGCACCCCTCCACTTT
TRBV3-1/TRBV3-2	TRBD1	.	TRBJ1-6	CASSQRTGDSPLHF	TGTGCCAGCAGCCAACGGACAGGGGATTCACCCCTCCACTTT
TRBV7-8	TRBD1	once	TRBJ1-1	CASSPRDRIRLMNTEAFF	TGTGCCAGCAGCCCACGGGACAGGATTCGCTTGATGAACACTGAAGCTTTCTTT
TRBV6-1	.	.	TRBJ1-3	CASSGDTGISSGNTIYF	TGTGCCAGCAGTGGGGACACCGGGATAAGCTCTGGAAACACCATATATTTT
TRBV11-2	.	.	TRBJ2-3	CASSPGSRLSSTDTQYF	TGTGCCAGCAGCCCTGGGAGCCGATTATCTAGCACAGATACGCAGTATTTT
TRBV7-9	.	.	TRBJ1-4	CASSFQGSDEKLFF	TGTGCCAGCAGCTTTCAGGGGTCAGATGAAAAACTGTTTTTT
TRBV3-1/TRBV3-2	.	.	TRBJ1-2	CASRAKGLYGYTF	TGTGCCAGCCGGGCGAAGGGCCTCTATGGCTACACCTTC
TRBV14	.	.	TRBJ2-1	CASSQRRLGSWQFF	TGTGCCAGCAGCCAACGTCGATTGGGGTCGTGGCAGTTCTTC
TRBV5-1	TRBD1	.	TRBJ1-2	CASSLGQGDYGYTF	TGCGCCAGCAGCTTGGGACAGGGTGACTATGGCTACACCTTC
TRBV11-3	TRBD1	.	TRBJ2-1	CASSLVAGGNEQFF	TGTGCCAGCAGCTTAGTTGCAGGGGGCAATGAGCAGTTCTTC
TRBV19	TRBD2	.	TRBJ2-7	CASSIPGLAGGPYEQYF	TGTGCCAGTAGTATACCGGGACTAGCGGGAGGGCCCTACGAGCAGTACTTC
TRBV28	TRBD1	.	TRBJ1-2	CASSPGQGWYGYTF	TGTGCCAGCAGTCCCGGACAGGGGTGGTATGGCTACACCTTC
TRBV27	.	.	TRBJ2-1	CASSLFFEQSGYNEQFF	TGTGCCAGCAGTTTATTCTTCGAACAGTCGGGCTACAATGAGCAGTTCTTC
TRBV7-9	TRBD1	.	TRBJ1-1	CASSTQGRGAFF	TGTGCCAGCAGCACACAGGGGAGGGGAGCTTTCTTT
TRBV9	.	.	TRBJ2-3	CASSVDRRDTQYF	TGTGCCAGCAGCGTAGATAGAAGAGATACGCAGTATTTT
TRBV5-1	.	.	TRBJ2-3	CASSLEGGGSHTQYF	TGCGCCAGCAGCTTGGAGGGCGGGGGCTCGCATACGCAGTATTTT
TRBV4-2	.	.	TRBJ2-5	CASSHERTEQETQYF	TGTGCCAGCAGCCACGAAAGGACAGAGCAAGAGACCCAGTACTTC
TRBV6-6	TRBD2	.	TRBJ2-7	CASSYWGGDYEQYF	TGTGCCAGCAGTTACTGGGGGGGGGACTACGAGCAGTACTTC
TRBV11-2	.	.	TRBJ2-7	CASSSHVYEQYF	TGTGCCAGCAGCTCCCATGTGTACGAGCAGTACTTC
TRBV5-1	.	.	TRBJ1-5	CASSLTGNQPQHF	TGCGCCAGCAGCTTGACAGGGAATCAGCCCCAGCATTTT
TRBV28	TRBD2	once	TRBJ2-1	CASSRSGGNNNEQFF	TGTGCCAGCAGTCGTAGCGGGGGGAACAACAATGAGCAGTTCTTC
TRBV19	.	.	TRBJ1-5	CASSISQGNQPQHF	TGTGCCAGTAGTATTTCGCAGGGCAATCAGCCCCAGCATTTT
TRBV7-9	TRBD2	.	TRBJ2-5	CASSDDKRTSGGEETQYF	TGTGCCAGCAGCGACGATAAGCGGACTAGCGGGGGGGAAGAGACCCAGTACTTC
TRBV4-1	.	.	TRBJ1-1	CASSRTTGNTEAFF	TGCGCCAGCAGCCGGACTACAGGGAACACTGAAGCTTTCTTT
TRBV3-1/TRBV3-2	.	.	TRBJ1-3	CASSQGGPGNTIYF	TGTGCCAGCAGCCAGGGGGGGCCTGGAAACACCATATATTTT
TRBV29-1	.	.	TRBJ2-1	CSVAVGGRNEQFF	TGCAGCGTTGCCGTGGGAGGCCGCAATGAGCAGTTCTTC